Reported below is one TCR beta chain. The sample is drawn from a study of T cell repertoires in cytomegalovirus infection. Overall study context: It was the public TCR beta signatures that indicated both CMV infection and matching HLA type.

TCRdb used MiXCR to reprocess the reads, holding one entry per CDR3 protein. The sample lists about 130,000 distinct CDR3 sequences; 7% to 9.5% were seen once. This CDR3 has 15 amino acids. Trimming took 4 bases from V and 1 from J, leaving 14 bases between them. Germline lookup yields CDR1 SGDLS and CDR2 YYNGEE. Sequencing was carried out using PBMCs. The receptor's source is a human donor in good health (CMV status not recorded). Some clones in this sample may be carry-over from other donors' samples. This rearrangement joins TRBV9 to TRBJ1-1; D is unclear. Here the CDR3 reads CASSPRQTTNTEAFF. The CDR3, as DNA: TGTGCCAGCAGCCCCAGACAAACGACGAACACTGAAGCTTTCTTT. Complete variable domain (other parts from reference TRBV9 and TRBJ1-1): DSGVTQTPKHLITATGQRVTLRCSPRSGDLSVYWYQQSLDQGLQFLIQYYNGEERAKGNILERFSAQQFPDLHSELNLSSLELGDSALYFCASSPRQTTNTEAFFGQGTRLTVV.